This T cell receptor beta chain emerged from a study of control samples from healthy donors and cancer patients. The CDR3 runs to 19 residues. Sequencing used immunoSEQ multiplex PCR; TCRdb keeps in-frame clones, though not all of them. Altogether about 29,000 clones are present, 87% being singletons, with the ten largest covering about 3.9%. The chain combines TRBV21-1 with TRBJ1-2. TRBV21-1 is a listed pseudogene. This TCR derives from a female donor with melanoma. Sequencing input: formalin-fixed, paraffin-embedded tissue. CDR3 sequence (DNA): TGTGCCAGCAGCAAAGGAGGGGCTACACACAGAGGGTCGGACTATGGCTACACCTTC. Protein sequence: CASSKGGATHRGSDYGYTF.